The clone carrying this TCR beta chain was seen only once. This sample was taken from a study of shared T cell receptors in the human thymus. This CDR3 region has 13 residues. V lost 4 bases and J lost 7; bases outside the gene matches: 6. Germline V gene data show CDR1 as ENHRY and CDR2 as SYGVKD. Measured with immunoSEQ multiplex PCR; TCRdb has only the in-frame clones, and not every one. The sample records hundreds of thousands of clones, over 75% being singletons. This sample also appeared in a second study, on human thymus T cells. That source adds: Resections from corrective heart surgery provided thymus tissue.

The chain employs TRBV10-3 and TRBJ2-7; 8 bases are a match to TRBD2. The TCR was taken from a boy in the first two years of life with a congenital heart defect. What was sequenced was thymocytes. CDR3 sequence (DNA): TGTGCCATCAGTGTCAGCGGGAGAAATGAGCAGTACTTC. Amino acids: CAISVSGRNEQYF.